Here is one T cell receptor beta chain with its context. Its antigen remains unidentified. Sequenced material consisted of expressed TCRB transcripts (all of the isolated RNA was reverse transcribed). Clones were read by immunoSEQ multiplex PCR, and TCRdb kept only the in-frame ones, dropping some. The table lists 600,000 to 700,000 clones, 12% of them singletons. CDR3 size: 15 residues. V gave up 5 bases and J gave up 10 bases, with 20 bases separating them. CDR1 is LGHNA, CDR2 YNFKEQ, per germline. The purity of all sorted populations exceeded 95%. The source of the sample is a study of beta chain features in type 1 diabetes. Study context: All samples yielded some 100,000,000 examined sorted cells.

Study-level findings and limits: Type 1 diabetes patients showed a moderate but significant shortening of TCRB CDR3s in all four CD4+ subsets. It was among patients, rather than healthy donors, that naive, central memory and Treg TCRB repertoires appeared more similar. More deletions and fewer insertions at VDJ junctions were found in patients with type 1 diabetes.

The chain employs TRBV4-2 and TRBJ1-4; TRBD1 is a possible D gene (5 bases). Sequencing input: naive CD4+ T cells from blood. The receptor was isolated from a man aged 25 to 45 with type 1 diabetes. CDR3 protein: CASSSQREAGGKLFF. The CDR3 nucleotides are TGTGCCAGCAGCTCTCAACGCGAAGCCGGGGGAAAACTGTTTTTT.